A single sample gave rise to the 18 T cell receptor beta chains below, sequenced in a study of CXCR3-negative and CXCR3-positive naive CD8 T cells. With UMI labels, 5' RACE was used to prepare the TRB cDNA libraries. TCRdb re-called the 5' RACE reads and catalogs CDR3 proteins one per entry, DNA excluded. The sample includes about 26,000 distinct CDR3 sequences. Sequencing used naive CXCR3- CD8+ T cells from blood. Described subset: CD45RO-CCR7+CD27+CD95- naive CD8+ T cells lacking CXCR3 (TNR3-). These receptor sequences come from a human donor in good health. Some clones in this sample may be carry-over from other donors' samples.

The CDR3 here is CASSTGRNYEQYF. This chain links TRBV7-2 with TRBJ2-7; the D call from TCRdb, TRBD1, cannot be confirmed without DNA. This CDR3 spans 13 amino acids. Germline V gene data show CDR1 as SGHTA and CDR2 as FQGNSA. The whole variable domain, filled in from reference TRBV7-2 and TRBJ2-7, reads GAGVSQSPSNKVTEKGKDVELRCDPISGHTALYWYRQSLGQGLEFLIYFQGNSAPDKSGLPSDRFSAERTGGSVSTLTIQRTQQEDSAVYLCASSTGRNYEQYFGPGTRLTVT.

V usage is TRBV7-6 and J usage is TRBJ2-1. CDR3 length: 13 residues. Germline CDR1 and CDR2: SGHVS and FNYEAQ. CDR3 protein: CASMAIPNNEQFF.

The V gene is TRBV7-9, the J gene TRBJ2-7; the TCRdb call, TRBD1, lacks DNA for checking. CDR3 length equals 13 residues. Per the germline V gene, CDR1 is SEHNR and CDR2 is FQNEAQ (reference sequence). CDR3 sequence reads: CASSFSPGFEQYF.

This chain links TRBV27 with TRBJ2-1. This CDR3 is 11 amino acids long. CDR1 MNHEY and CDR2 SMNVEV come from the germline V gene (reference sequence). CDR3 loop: CASSTTNEQFF.

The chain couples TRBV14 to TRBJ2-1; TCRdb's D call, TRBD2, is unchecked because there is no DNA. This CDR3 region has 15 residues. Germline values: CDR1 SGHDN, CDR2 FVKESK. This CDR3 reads CASSQDLLADNEQFF.

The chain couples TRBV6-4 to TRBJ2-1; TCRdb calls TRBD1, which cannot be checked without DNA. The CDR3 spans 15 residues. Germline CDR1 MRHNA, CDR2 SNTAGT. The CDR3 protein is CASSDSTGGYNEQFF.

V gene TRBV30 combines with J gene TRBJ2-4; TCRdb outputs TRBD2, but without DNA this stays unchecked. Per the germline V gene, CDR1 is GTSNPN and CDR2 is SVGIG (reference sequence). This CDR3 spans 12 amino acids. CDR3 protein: CAWSVEGNIQYF.

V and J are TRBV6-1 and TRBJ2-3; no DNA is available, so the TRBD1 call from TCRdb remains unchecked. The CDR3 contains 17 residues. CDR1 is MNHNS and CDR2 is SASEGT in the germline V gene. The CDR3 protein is CASSSPTTGWDTDTQYF.

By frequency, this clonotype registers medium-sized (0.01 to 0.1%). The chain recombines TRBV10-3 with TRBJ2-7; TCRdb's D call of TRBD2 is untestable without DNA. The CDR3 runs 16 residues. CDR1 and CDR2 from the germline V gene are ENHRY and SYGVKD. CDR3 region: CAISESPSGAPHEQYF.

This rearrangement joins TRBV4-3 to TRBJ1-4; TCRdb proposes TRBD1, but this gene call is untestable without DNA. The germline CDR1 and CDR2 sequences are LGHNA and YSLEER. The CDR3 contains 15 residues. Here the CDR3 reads CASSQDDRGSGKLFF.

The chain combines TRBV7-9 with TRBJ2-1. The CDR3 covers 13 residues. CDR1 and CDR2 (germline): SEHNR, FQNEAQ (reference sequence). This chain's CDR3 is CASSLHSENEQFF.

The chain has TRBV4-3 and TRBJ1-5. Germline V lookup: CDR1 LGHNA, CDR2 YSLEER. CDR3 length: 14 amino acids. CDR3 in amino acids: CASSQGEGGQPQHF.

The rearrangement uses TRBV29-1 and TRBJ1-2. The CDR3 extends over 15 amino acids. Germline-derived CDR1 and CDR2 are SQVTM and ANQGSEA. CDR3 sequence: CSVVHPGPASYGYTF.

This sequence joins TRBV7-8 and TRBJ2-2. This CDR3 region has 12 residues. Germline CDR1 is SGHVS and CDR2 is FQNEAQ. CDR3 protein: CASSWNTGELFF. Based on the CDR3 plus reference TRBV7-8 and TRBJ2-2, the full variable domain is GAGVSQSPRYKVAKRGQDVALRCDPISGHVSLFWYQQALGQGPEFLTYFQNEAQLDKSGLPSDRFFAERPEGSVSTLKIQRTQQEDSAVYLCASSWNTGELFFGEGSRLTVL.

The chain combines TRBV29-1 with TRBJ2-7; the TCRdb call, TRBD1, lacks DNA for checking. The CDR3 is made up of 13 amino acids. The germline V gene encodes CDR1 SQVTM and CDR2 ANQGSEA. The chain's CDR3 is CSVGAGVTYEQYF.

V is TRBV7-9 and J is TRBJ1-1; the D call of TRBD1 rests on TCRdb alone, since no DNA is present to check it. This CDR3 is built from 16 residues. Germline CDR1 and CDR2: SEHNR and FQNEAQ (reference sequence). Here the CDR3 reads CASSTKPTDMNTEAFF.

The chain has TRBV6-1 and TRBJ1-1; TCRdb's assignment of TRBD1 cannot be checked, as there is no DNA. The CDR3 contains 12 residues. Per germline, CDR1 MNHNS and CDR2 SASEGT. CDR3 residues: CASGTGPLEAFF.

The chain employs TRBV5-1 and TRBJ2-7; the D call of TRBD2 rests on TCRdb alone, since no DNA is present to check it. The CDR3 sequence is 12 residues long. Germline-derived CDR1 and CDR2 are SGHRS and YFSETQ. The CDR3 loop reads CASSGEEGEQYF.